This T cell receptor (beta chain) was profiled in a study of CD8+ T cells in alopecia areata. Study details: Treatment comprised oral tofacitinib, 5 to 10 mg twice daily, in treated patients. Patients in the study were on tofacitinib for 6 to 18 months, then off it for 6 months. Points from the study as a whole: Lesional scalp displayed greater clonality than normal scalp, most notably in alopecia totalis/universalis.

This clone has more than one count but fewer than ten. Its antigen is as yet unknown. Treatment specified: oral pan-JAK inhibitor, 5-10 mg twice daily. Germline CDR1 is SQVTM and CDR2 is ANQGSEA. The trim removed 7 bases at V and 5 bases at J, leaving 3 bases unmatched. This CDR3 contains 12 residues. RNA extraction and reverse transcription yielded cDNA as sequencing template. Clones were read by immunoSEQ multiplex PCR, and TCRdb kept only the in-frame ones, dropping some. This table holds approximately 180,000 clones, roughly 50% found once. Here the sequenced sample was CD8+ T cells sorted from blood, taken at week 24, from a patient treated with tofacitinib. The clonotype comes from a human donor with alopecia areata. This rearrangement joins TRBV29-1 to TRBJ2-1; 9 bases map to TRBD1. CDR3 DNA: TGCAGCGCCGGACAGGGGAACAATGAGCAGTTCTTC. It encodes CSAGQGNNEQFF.